A selection of T cell receptor beta chains follows, all from one sample in a study of blood T cells in healthy people across ages. TCRdb re-called the 5' RACE reads with MiXCR, one entry per CDR3 protein. The table has about 1.4 million distinct CDR3 sequences, 59% seen once. The sample was blood. These receptors originate from a man younger than 30 in good health. Both conserved end residues are part of each CDR3.

length	V	J	CDR3
13	TRBV4-3	TRBJ2-7	CASSQDLLGEQYF
11	TRBV6-2/TRBV6-3	TRBJ2-2	CAITDRGELFF
13	TRBV6-5	TRBJ2-7	CASSYRAGGEQYF
15	TRBV29-1	TRBJ1-2	CSVGGDSQANYGYTF
16	TRBV12-3/TRBV12-4	TRBJ2-2	CASRDQGPANTGELFF
14	TRBV2	TRBJ2-5	CASRTGHYQETQYF
15	TRBV7-9	TRBJ2-1	CASSLGSLSYNEQFF
14	TRBV12-3/TRBV12-4	TRBJ2-1	CASSLGSGSHEQFF
11	TRBV29-1	TRBJ1-2	CSAALGRGYTF
15	TRBV7-2	TRBJ1-5	CASSLVLDFNQPQHF
16	TRBV4-1	TRBJ2-7	CASSTTVKGHIGEQYF
13	TRBV27	TRBJ2-3	CASSLWDRDTQYF
15	TRBV11-2	TRBJ2-7	CASSLDYGRAYEQYF
15	TRBV25-1	TRBJ2-1	CASSDEGKSYNEQFF
13	TRBV12-3/TRBV12-4	TRBJ2-7	CASSIATPYEQYF
15	TRBV29-1	TRBJ2-7	CSAVGFGTDAYEQYF
13	TRBV20-1	TRBJ2-4	CSARVGAKNIQYF
13	TRBV6-5	TRBJ1-2	CASSYSILEGYTF
12	TRBV2	TRBJ1-5	CASSDISGPQHF
15	TRBV29-1	TRBJ2-7	CSVGGRPGTPYEQYF
14	TRBV29-1	TRBJ2-7	CSVEKGTGGYEQYF